The T cell receptor (beta chain) under discussion was sequenced for a study of radiotherapy plus CTLA-4 blockade in lung cancer. As for the study in general: Disease control was seen in 31% of patients, objective responses in 15% to 20%. Study observations and caveats: Blood saw expansion of tumor-derived TCR clones after radiotherapy plus ipilimumab.

CDR3 length: 14 amino acids. The germline CDR1 and CDR2 sequences are SGHRS and YFSETQ. Trimming shortened V by 0 bases and J by 5 bases, and 8 bases separated the two germline ends. In regard to this clone: The antigen is not known.

Generated by immunoSEQ multiplex PCR, the TCRdb table keeps only in-frame clones and is missing some. The table includes about 57,000 clones, roughly 80% detected once. Sample: peripheral blood, taken from a patient treated with radiotherapy plus ipilimumab. The TCR originated in a human donor with non-small cell lung cancer who had a complete response to radiotherapy plus ipilimumab. J is TRBJ1-4 and V is TRBV5-1, with D possibly TRBD1 on 5 matching bases. CDR3 sequence: CASSLGDRNEKLFF. The CDR3 coding sequence is TGCGCCAGCAGCTTGGGTGACAGAAATGAAAAACTGTTTTTT.